This T cell receptor beta chain was found in a study of human T cells and chemical hapten exposure. The time point: patch test 1, 2 weeks after DPC sensitization. Treatment meaning: therapeutic diphenylcyclopropenone sensitization with weekly scalp DPC. TCRdb re-called the RACE reads through MiXCR, storing one row per CDR3 protein. The repertoire holds about 69,000 distinct CDR3 sequences, with 32% as singletons. The CDR3 totals 13 residues. V gave up 2 bases and J gave up 5 bases, with 9 bases separating them. The germline CDR1 and CDR2 sequences are LNHDA and SQIVND (reference sequence). The sequences come from whole blood, collected in connection with sensitization to the hapten diphenylcyclopropenone (DPC). This rearrangement joins TRBV19 to TRBJ2-5; D not certain. The receptor's source is a man aged 35 to 55 with alopecia areata. Some clones in this sample may be carry-over from other donors' samples. The chain's CDR3 is CASSISVTETQYF. The CDR3 DNA reads TGTGCCAGTAGTATATCAGTTACGGAGACCCAGTACTTC.